This record looks at one T cell receptor beta chain sequence and its context. As yet, its antigen is unknown. The data are from a study of CD8 T cells in ankylosing spondylitis. Study-level results: Within ankylosing spondylitis blood, a TCR beta motif made up of roughly eight highly homologous variants appeared to be characteristic. Matched ankylosing spondylitis synovial fluid reportedly showed significant enrichment of disease-linked clones.

With molecular barcodes, quantitative 5'-RACE was used to make the TCR beta libraries. TCRdb ran MiXCR on the 5' RACE reads and lists one entry per CDR3 protein. Of hundreds of thousands of distinct CDR3 sequences listed, roughly 25% were seen once; the top ten hold 6.6%. CDR1 and CDR2 (germline): SQVTM, ANQGSEA. This CDR3 comprises 13 residues. V gave up 7 bases and J gave up 5 bases; unmatched junction bases: 8. The specimen sequenced was blood, either unsorted or a sorted T cell fraction (not recorded which). This chain joins TRBV29-1 and TRBJ1-5; 7 bases are a match to TRBD1. This sequence originates from a male donor with ankylosing spondylitis or in good health (not recorded which). CDR3 sequence (DNA): TGCAGCGCTACGGACAGGCCAGATCAGCCCCAGCATTTT. It yields the protein CSATDRPDQPQHF.